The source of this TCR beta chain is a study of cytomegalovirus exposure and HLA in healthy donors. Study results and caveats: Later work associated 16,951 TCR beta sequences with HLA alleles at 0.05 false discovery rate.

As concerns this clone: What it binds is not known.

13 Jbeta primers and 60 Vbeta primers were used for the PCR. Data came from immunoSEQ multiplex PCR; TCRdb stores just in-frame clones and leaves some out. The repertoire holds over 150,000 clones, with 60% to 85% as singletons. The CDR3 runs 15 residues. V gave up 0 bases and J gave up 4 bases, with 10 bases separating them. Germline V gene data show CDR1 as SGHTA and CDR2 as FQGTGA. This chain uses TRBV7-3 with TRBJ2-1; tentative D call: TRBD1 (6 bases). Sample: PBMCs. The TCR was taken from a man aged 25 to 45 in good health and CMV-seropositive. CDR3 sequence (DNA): TGTGCCAGCAGCTTAACGTTCGGACAGTACAATGAGCAGTTCTTC. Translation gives CASSLTFGQYNEQFF.